Sequencing of this TCR beta chain was carried out in a study of technical replicates of blood from a handful of donors. Method: immunoSEQ multiplex PCR; TCRdb's copy keeps in-frame clones and lacks some. The sample includes roughly 62,000 clones, roughly 90% of them seen just once. The V and J ends lost 5 bases and 2 bases, in that order; junction bases with no gene match: 2. The CDR3 is 13 amino acids. Germline-derived CDR1 and CDR2 are SGHTA and FQGNSA. This TCR derives from a human donor in good health. Some clones in this sample may be carry-over from other donors' samples. The rearrangement uses TRBV7-2 and TRBJ2-7; 8 bases line up with TRBD2. The sequencing input was PBMCs. The CDR3 region has the DNA TGTGCCAGCAGCCCGGGGGGGCCCTACGAGCAGTACTTC. Translating gives CASSPGGPYEQYF.